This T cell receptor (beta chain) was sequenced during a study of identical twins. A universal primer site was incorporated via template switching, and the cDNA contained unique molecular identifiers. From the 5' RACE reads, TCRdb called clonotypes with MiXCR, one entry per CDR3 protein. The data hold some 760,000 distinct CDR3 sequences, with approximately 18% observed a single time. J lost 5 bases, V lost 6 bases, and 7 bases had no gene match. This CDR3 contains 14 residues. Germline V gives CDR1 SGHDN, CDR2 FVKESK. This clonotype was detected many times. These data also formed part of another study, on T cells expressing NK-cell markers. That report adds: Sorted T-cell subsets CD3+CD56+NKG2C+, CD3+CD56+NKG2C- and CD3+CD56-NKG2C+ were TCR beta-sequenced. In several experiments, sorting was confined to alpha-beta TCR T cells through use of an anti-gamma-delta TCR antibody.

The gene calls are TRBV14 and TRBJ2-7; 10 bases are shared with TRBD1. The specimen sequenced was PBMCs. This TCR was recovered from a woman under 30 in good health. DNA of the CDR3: TGTGCCAGCAGATTGACAGGGGGCTACGACGAGCAGTACTTC. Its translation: CASRLTGGYDEQYF.